One and the same sample provided the 14 T cell receptor beta chains below, sequenced in a study of T cell responses to AZD1222 COVID-19 vaccine. Clones were sequenced by immunoSEQ multiplex PCR, and TCRdb holds only the in-frame ones, with some missing. The sample has about 120,000 clones, just over 85% seen once. The sample in question was peripheral blood, obtained 28 days after the second AZD1222 dose. Receptor source: an adult who received the AZD1222 COVID-19 vaccine.

This rearrangement joins TRBV4-3 to TRBJ2-1; weak D call: TRBD2 (7 bases). V lost 0 bases to trimming and J lost 8 bases, with 14 bases between them. Germline CDR1 reads LGHNA; CDR2 reads YSLEER. This CDR3 is 15 amino acids long. The CDR3 spells CASSQEWRGRDEQFF. CDR3 in DNA: TGCGCCAGCAGCCAAGAGTGGCGGGGGCGGGATGAGCAGTTCTTC.

CDR3 sequence (DNA): TGTGCCAGTAGTTCTTCCAAGGGGGGAGCTGGGTACAATGAGCAGTTCTTC. This translates into CASSSSKGGAGYNEQFF. This rearrangement joins TRBV19 to TRBJ2-1; D is tentatively TRBD1 or TRBD2 (6 bases each). Germline CDR1 reads LNHDA; CDR2 reads SQIVND (reference sequence). The CDR3 covers 17 residues. With 5 bases removed from V and 4 bases from J, the gap between germline ends came to 21 bases.

This clone came up once. The chain carries TRBV29-1 and TRBJ1-2; D is ambiguous. Germline CDR1 SQVTM, CDR2 ANQGSEA. This CDR3 comprises 8 residues. V was cut by 6 bases and J by 11 bases, with 7 bases left in between. CDR3 loop: CSVPGYTF. CDR3 in DNA: TGCAGCGTCCCCGGGTACACCTTC.

This chain connects TRBV19 to TRBJ2-1, with TRBD2 identical over 7 bases. The CDR3 has 17 amino acids. J was trimmed by 0 bases and V by 6 bases; bases with no gene match: 11. Germline V gives CDR1 LNHDA, CDR2 SQIVND (reference sequence). Written as DNA, the CDR3 is TGTGCCAGTAGCGAAAGACTAGCCGCGAGCTCCTACAATGAGCAGTTCTTC. This gives the protein CASSERLAASSYNEQFF.

The CDR3 bases are TGTGCCAGCAGCTTGGCGGGACAGGGAGGCTTCAGCTCCTATAATTCACCCCTCCACTTT. Translating gives CASSLAGQGGFSSYNSPLHF. The rearrangement links TRBV5-4 to TRBJ1-6; 9 nucleotides align to TRBD1. The ends lost 0 bases at V and 0 bases at J; junction bases unmatched: 10. CDR1 is SGHNT and CDR2 is YYREEE in the germline V gene (reference sequence). This CDR3 has 20 residues.

The chain has TRBV29-1 and TRBJ1-1; D is unclear. Trimming pared 3 bases from V and 0 bases from J, leaving 8 bases between. The germline V gene encodes CDR1 SQVTM and CDR2 ANQGSEA. This CDR3 comprises 13 residues. The CDR3 DNA reads as TGCAGCGTTGACGGCAGAATGAACACTGAAGCTTTCTTT. It yields the protein CSVDGRMNTEAFF. The complete variable domain, with remaining parts taken from reference TRBV29-1 and TRBJ1-1, reads SAVISQKPSRDICQRGTSLTIQCQVDSQVTMMFWYRQQPGQSLTLIATANQGSEATYESGFVIDKFPISRPNLTFSTLTVSNMSPEDSSIYLCSVDGRMNTEAFFGQGTRLTVV.

The V call is TRBV7-9, the J call TRBJ2-2; 7 nucleotides align to TRBD1. Germline lookup yields CDR1 SEHNR and CDR2 FQNEAQ (reference sequence). The V gene end was trimmed by 1 base and the J gene end by 1 base; junction bases not matched to a gene: 3. The CDR3 is made up of 16 amino acids. CDR3 in DNA: TGTGCCAGCAGCTTAGGTGGGACAGTGAACACCGGGGAGCTGTTTTTT. Translating it yields CASSLGGTVNTGELFF.

The chain is built from TRBV9 and TRBJ2-3; 9 nucleotides match TRBD2. V gave up 4 bases and J gave up 0 bases; unmatched junction bases: 12. The CDR3 extends over 18 amino acids. Germline V gene data show CDR1 as SGDLS and CDR2 as YYNGEE. CDR3: CASSPTAGGGSSTDTQYF. CDR3 in DNA: TGTGCCAGCAGCCCCACCGCGGGAGGGGGATCTAGCACAGATACGCAGTATTTT.

The chain uses TRBV6-1 and TRBJ2-5, with D unresolved. The CDR3 runs 15 residues. The V end lost 0 bases, the J end lost 5 bases, and 13 bases lay between the germline ends. Looked up from germline, CDR1 is MNHNS and CDR2 is SASEGT. The CDR3 DNA is TGTGCCAGCAGTGAAGCGGTAATTTTCGTGGAGACCCAGTACTTC. This sequence encodes CASSEAVIFVETQYF.

V gene TRBV21-1 combines with J gene TRBJ1-5; the table names TRBD1, a call not compared with the DNA. TRBV21-1 is tagged as a pseudogene. The CDR3 contains 14 residues. Here the CDR3 reads CASSSRQGGQPQHF. The CDR3 bases are TGTGCCAGCAGCTCGCGACAGGGCGGTCAGCCCCAGCATTTT.

The rearrangement links TRBV28 to TRBJ1-5; no clear D. Germline CDR1 MDHEN, CDR2 SYDVKM. CDR3 length equals 16 residues. Trimming removed 3 bases at V and 1 base at J, with 13 bases between. This CDR3 reads CASSFGWTSSNQPQHF. For the CDR3, the DNA is TGTGCCAGCAGTTTTGGTTGGACCTCCAGCAATCAGCCCCAGCATTTT.

This clone was recorded once. V is TRBV19 and J is TRBJ1-5, with no clear D. CDR3 length equals 12 residues. Trimming took off 5 bases at V and 4 bases at J, with 6 bases between the two ends. Per the germline V gene, CDR1 is LNHDA and CDR2 is SQIVND (reference sequence). CDR3 in amino acids: CASSFTNQPQHF. The CDR3 DNA follows: TGTGCCAGTAGTTTCACGAATCAGCCCCAGCATTTT. The full variable domain, its missing parts supplied by reference TRBV19 and TRBJ1-5, is DGGITQSPKYLFRKEGQNVTLSCEQNLNHDAMYWYRQDPGQGLRLIYYSQIVNDFQKGDIAEGYSVSREKKESFPLTVTSAQKNPTAFYLCASSFTNQPQHFGDGTRLSIL.

The chain employs TRBV20-1 and TRBJ2-3, with D tentatively TRBD1 or TRBD2 (5 bases each). This CDR3 is built from 11 residues. V gave up 5 bases and J gave up 4 bases, with 7 bases separating them. Germline V gene data show CDR1 as DFQATT and CDR2 as SNEGSKA (reference sequence). The CDR3 DNA follows: TGCAGTGCTGGGGACCCAGATACGCAGTATTTT. It codes for CSAGDPDTQYF.

This clone was counted a few times. V gene TRBV7-8 combines with J gene TRBJ2-7, with 10 bases matching TRBD1. J was trimmed by 0 bases and V by 8 bases; bases with no gene match: 1. Germline V gene lookup returns CDR1 SGHVS and CDR2 FQNEAQ. This CDR3 comprises 13 residues. The CDR3 sequence: CASGDRGSYEQYF. In DNA, the CDR3 is TGTGCCAGCGGGGACAGGGGCTCCTACGAGCAGTACTTC.